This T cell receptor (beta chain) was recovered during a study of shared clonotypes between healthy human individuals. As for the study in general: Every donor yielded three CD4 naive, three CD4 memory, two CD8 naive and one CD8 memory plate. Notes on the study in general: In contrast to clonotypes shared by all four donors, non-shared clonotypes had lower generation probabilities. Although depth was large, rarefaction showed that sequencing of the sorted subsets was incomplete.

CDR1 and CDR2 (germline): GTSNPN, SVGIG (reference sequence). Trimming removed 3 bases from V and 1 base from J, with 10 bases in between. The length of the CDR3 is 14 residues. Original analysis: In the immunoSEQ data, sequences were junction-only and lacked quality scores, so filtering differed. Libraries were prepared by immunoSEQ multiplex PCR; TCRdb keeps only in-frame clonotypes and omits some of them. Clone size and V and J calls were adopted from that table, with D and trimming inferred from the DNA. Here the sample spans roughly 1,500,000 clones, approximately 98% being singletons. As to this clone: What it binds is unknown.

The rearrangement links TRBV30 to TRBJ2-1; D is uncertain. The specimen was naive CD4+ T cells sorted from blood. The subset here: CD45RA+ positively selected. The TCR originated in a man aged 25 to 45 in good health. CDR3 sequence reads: CAWRTGFSYNEQFF. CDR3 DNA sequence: TGTGCCTGGAGGACGGGCTTTTCCTACAATGAGCAGTTCTTC.